This TCR beta chain was documented in a study of shared clonotypes between healthy human individuals. At the level of the study: Per-donor plates numbered three CD4 naive, three CD4 memory, two CD8 naive and one CD8 memory. General study findings and limits: Against clonotypes common to all four donors, non-shared ones had lower generation probabilities. Richness estimates generally favored naive over memory subsets.

The split of CD4+ cells yielded CD45RA+ naive and CD45RA-negative memory subsets. The repertoire was sequenced with immunoSEQ multiplex PCR; TCRdb's copy has only in-frame clones and lacks some. Among approximately 940,000 clones listed, approximately 80% were seen once. In regard to this clone: Its antigen is not known.

Per the germline V gene, CDR1 is MNHNS and CDR2 is SASEGT. The CDR3 totals 16 residues. V gave up 1 base and J gave up 9 bases; unmatched junction bases: 9. The chain joins TRBV6-1 to TRBJ1-6; 7 positions agree with TRBD1. The TCR was taken from a man aged 18 to 30 in good health. Sequencing input: memory CD4+ T cells sorted from blood. Subset here: CD45RA-negative fraction. The CDR3 is CASSEVTQGRGSPLHF. The CDR3 coding sequence is TGTGCCAGCAGTGAAGTCACACAGGGGAGAGGTTCACCCCTCCACTTT.